Described below is a single T cell receptor (beta chain) sequence and its context. The sample is drawn from a study of blood T cell repertoires in COVID-19. Study overall: Sites across the United States, Italy and Spain contributed samples from acute and convalescent COVID-19. Nucleic acid was either cDNA or gDNA, and it came from T cells, B-cell-depleted T cells, or PBMCs.

Study processing details: Reference gene primer amplification gave estimated nucleated cell counts. Sequenced by immunoSEQ multiplex PCR; TCRdb stores in-frame clones only, minus some. V and J calls and clone size are those listed in that table; D and trimming were worked out from the DNA. This table has some 150,000 clones, roughly 73% appearing once. CDR1 is SGHRS, CDR2 YFSETQ, per germline. The germline V and J ends were trimmed by 4 bases and 0 bases, with 10 bases remaining between them. This CDR3 is 14 amino acids long. Sequencing used peripheral blood. The chain recombines TRBV5-1 with TRBJ1-1, with a possible D match to TRBD1 (6 bases). The receptor was derived from a woman between 50 and 59 years old with active or convalescent COVID-19. The CDR3, as DNA: TGCGCCAGCAGCCCCAGGGACATGAACACTGAAGCTTTCTTT. This gives the protein CASSPRDMNTEAFF.